Below, 27 T cell receptor beta chains from the same sample are listed, as sequenced in a study of blood T cell repertoires in COVID-19 (dated by TCRdb to about 2020). Library prep was done by the immunoSEQ multiplex PCR assay. TCRdb re-hosts the immuneACCESS table, in-frame sequences only. Its copies lack some clones; in the studies checked, an unresolved V gene accounts for under half of them, and the cause for the rest is not known. This sample lists roughly 62,000 clones; 92% were detected once. The ten largest make up about 5.4% of the sample. Sample: peripheral blood. All receptors come from a human donor in a cohort sampled during active COVID-19.

This rearrangement joins TRBV7-3 to TRBJ2-2, with D possibly being TRBD1 (6 bases). Germline V gene data show CDR1 as SGHTA and CDR2 as FQGTGA. The V and J ends lost 5 bases and 4 bases respectively, with 11 bases between them. CDR3 length: 14 amino acids. The CDR3 bases are TGTGCCAGCAGCCCCGGACAGACCACCGGGGAGCTGTTTTTT. Protein sequence: CASSPGQTTGELFF.

The V call is TRBV6-2 or TRBV6-3, the J call TRBJ1-5, with 7 bases identical to TRBD1. The germline V gene encodes CDR1 MNHEY and CDR2 SVGEGT. Trimming took 5 bases from V and 6 from J; bases not matched to a gene: 10. CDR3 size: 15 residues. The CDR3 nucleotides read TGTGCCAGCAGTCCACAGGACAGGTGGGTTCAGCCCCAGCATTTT. Translation gives CASSPQDRWVQPQHF.

This chain joins TRBV6-2 or TRBV6-3 and TRBJ2-1; 9 bases match TRBD2. J lost 7 bases, V lost 2 bases, and 6 bases had no gene match. Looked up from germline, CDR1 is MNHEY and CDR2 is SVGEGT. The CDR3 loop spans 15 amino acids. The CDR3 here is CASSYDIAGVNEQFF. The CDR3 nucleotides read TGTGCCAGCAGTTACGATATAGCGGGGGTTAATGAGCAGTTCTTC.

The V gene is TRBV5-1, the J gene TRBJ2-3, with TRBD2 matching over 7 bases. Per the germline V gene, CDR1 is SGHRS and CDR2 is YFSETQ. This CDR3 has 15 amino acids. Trimming cost V 2 bases and J 6 bases; bases outside gene matches: 9. The CDR3 sequence: CASSFLAGVIDTQYF. DNA of the CDR3: TGCGCCAGCAGCTTCTTGGCGGGGGTTATCGATACGCAGTATTTT.

V is TRBV6-5 and J is TRBJ1-2, with 7 bases fitting TRBD1. The trim removed 6 bases at V and 7 bases at J, leaving 5 bases unmatched. The CDR3 is 12 residues long. Germline V lookup: CDR1 MNHEY, CDR2 SVGAGI. The CDR3 protein is CASRVNRGGYTF. CDR3 DNA sequence: TGTGCCAGCAGAGTAAACAGGGGTGGCTACACCTTC.

This chain uses TRBV10-3 with TRBJ2-5; 12 bases are shared with TRBD1. This CDR3 is built from 15 residues. CDR1 and CDR2 from the germline V gene are ENHRY and SYGVKD. V trimming: 7 bases; J trimming: 5 bases; junction bases outside the gene matches: 8. The CDR3, as DNA: TGTGCCATCACCGCCGGGACAGGGGGCGTGGAGACCCAGTACTTC. Its protein product is CAITAGTGGVETQYF.

This clone was seen just once. The rearrangement links TRBV2 to TRBJ1-4, with D unclear. Germline V lookup: CDR1 SNHLY, CDR2 FYNNEI. The CDR3 is 11 amino acids. Trimming took 8 bases from V and 7 from J, leaving 8 bases between them. DNA of the CDR3: TGTGCCAGCGCGTTGATTGAAAAACTGTTTTTT. This sequence encodes CASALIEKLFF.

The V gene is TRBV3-1 (or the pseudogene TRBV3-2), the J gene TRBJ1-4; the match to TRBD1 covers 11 bases. Germline V gives CDR1 LGHDT, CDR2 YNNKEL (reference sequence). After removal of 0 bases from V and 7 bases from J, the junction contained 1 base not matched to a gene. The CDR3 extends over 15 amino acids. The CDR3 DNA sequence: TGTGCCAGCAGCCAAGATGGGACAGGGGGTGAAAAACTGTTTTTT. This encodes CASSQDGTGGEKLFF.

V gene TRBV6-6 combines with J gene TRBJ1-3, with D perhaps TRBD1 (6 bases). The CDR3 loop spans 14 amino acids. In germline, CDR1 is MNHNY, CDR2 SVGAGI (reference sequence). V lost 6 bases to trimming and J lost 0 bases, with 9 bases between them. The CDR3 DNA reads as TGTGCCAGCAGCGGACAGTTCTCTGGAAACACCATATATTTT. It translates to CASSGQFSGNTIYF.

The chain links TRBV6-6 to TRBJ1-3; possibly TRBD1 for D (6 bases). The CDR3 loop spans 14 amino acids. The germline V gene encodes CDR1 MNHNY and CDR2 SVGAGI (reference sequence). V shed 11 bases and J shed 3 bases, with 17 bases lying between them. The CDR3 here is CAGSLTGFGNTIYF. As DNA, the CDR3 is TGTGCCGGTTCTTTAACAGGGTTTGGAAACACCATATATTTT.

In its sample, this clone was seen once. The chain recombines TRBV11-2 with TRBJ2-3, with 8 bases lining up with TRBD2. This CDR3 has 16 amino acids. J lost 5 bases, V lost 6 bases, and 13 bases had no gene match. Germline assignment: CDR1 SGHAT and CDR2 FQNNGV. This chain's CDR3 is CASSPEAGGRGDTQYF. The CDR3 DNA sequence: TGTGCCAGCAGTCCGGAGGCGGGAGGAAGGGGAGATACGCAGTATTTT.

This chain joins TRBV6-6 and TRBJ2-1, with 8 nucleotides matching TRBD2. CDR1 and CDR2 from the germline V gene are MNHNY and SVGAGI (reference sequence). The CDR3 is 15 amino acids. V shed 7 bases, J shed 8 bases, and the junction held 13 bases outside the gene matches. Written as DNA, the CDR3 is TGTGCCAGCACCCCCGGGACTAGAGTGGTCTATGAGCAGTTCTTC. This sequence encodes CASTPGTRVVYEQFF.

The chain employs TRBV9 and TRBJ2-4; D may be TRBD2 (5 bases). V was pared by 2 bases and J by 4 bases, with 10 bases between. CDR1 is SGDLS, CDR2 YYNGEE, per germline. This CDR3 contains 14 residues. CDR3 nucleotide sequence: TGTGCCAGCAGCGTCGAGGGCGGAAAAAACATTCAGTACTTC. It yields the protein CASSVEGGKNIQYF.

This clone was counted between two and nine times. The rearrangement joins TRBV7-2 to TRBJ1-5; 7 bases align to TRBD1. The CDR3 length is 16 residues. Per the germline V gene, CDR1 is SGHTA and CDR2 is FQGNSA. V shed 2 bases and J 4 bases; nucleotides not matched to a gene: 8. The CDR3 region has the DNA TGTGCCAGCAGCTTAAACAGGGGTTTAGGGAATCAGCCCCAGCATTTT. Its protein is CASSLNRGLGNQPQHF.

The chain carries TRBV6-2 or TRBV6-3 and TRBJ1-1; D not certain. The CDR3 loop spans 13 amino acids. The germline V gene encodes CDR1 MNHEY and CDR2 SVGEGT. Trimming cost V 3 bases and J 8 bases, with 13 bases left between them. CDR3 DNA sequence: TGTGCCAGCAGTTATGGACTGCTCGGGGAAGCTTTCTTT. Translated, it gives CASSYGLLGEAFF.

J is TRBJ2-1 and V is TRBV3-1 (or the pseudogene TRBV3-2), with 7 positions matching TRBD2. The germline V gene encodes CDR1 LGHDT and CDR2 YNNKEL (reference sequence). V lost 1 base and J lost 7; bases outside the gene matches: 7. CDR3 size: 15 residues. The CDR3 DNA reads TGTGCCAGCAGCCAAGGCGGGGGAGTTAGGAATGAGCAGTTCTTC. Translated, it gives CASSQGGGVRNEQFF.

A few counts support this clone. The V call is TRBV24-1, the J call TRBJ1-1, with 8 bases identical to TRBD1. V was pared by 8 bases and J by 1 base, with 2 bases of the junction left unmatched. Germline loops: CDR1 KGHDR, CDR2 SFDVKD. The CDR3 runs to 13 residues. The CDR3 sequence is CATNDRGNTEAFF. In nucleotides, the CDR3 is TGTGCCACCAACGACAGGGGGAACACTGAAGCTTTCTTT.

V gene TRBV3-1 (or the pseudogene TRBV3-2) combines with J gene TRBJ2-3; 8 nucleotides align to TRBD2. This CDR3 contains 17 residues. Germline V gene data show CDR1 as LGHDT and CDR2 as YNNKEL (reference sequence). The trim removed 0 bases at V and 6 bases at J, leaving 11 bases unmatched. The CDR3 here is CASSQEATSGGGDTQYF. The CDR3 DNA follows: TGTGCCAGCAGCCAAGAGGCGACAAGCGGGGGAGGGGATACGCAGTATTTT.

The chain has TRBV29-1 and TRBJ2-7, with TRBD1 identical over 8 bases. The CDR3 runs to 13 residues. J gave up 2 bases and V 1 base, and 1 base lay outside the gene matches. CDR1 is SQVTM, CDR2 ANQGSEA, per germline. The CDR3 loop is CSVEGGQAYEQYF. In nucleotides, the CDR3 is TGCAGCGTTGAAGGGGGACAGGCCTACGAGCAGTACTTC.

The chain joins TRBV18 to TRBJ1-1, with D possibly matching TRBD1 (5 bases). V lost 4 bases and J 3 bases, leaving 12 bases between the germline ends. CDR3 size: 14 residues. Looked up from germline, CDR1 is KGHSH and CDR2 is LQKENI. The CDR3 region has the DNA TGTGCCAGCTCACTAGGGGTGGCATACACTGAAGCTTTCTTT. This sequence encodes CASSLGVAYTEAFF.

J is TRBJ2-1 and V is TRBV5-1; the match to TRBD2 covers 8 bases. This CDR3 spans 14 amino acids. From germline, CDR1 is SGHRS and CDR2 YFSETQ. J lost 9 bases, V lost 3 bases, and 8 bases had no gene match. CDR3 nucleotide sequence: TGCGCCAGCAGCTGGGGGACTAGTCCGGTTGAGCAGTTCTTC. As protein: CASSWGTSPVEQFF.

This chain joins TRBV7-9 and TRBJ1-4; 9 nucleotides agree with TRBD1. The germline V gene has CDR1 SEHNR and CDR2 FQNEAQ (reference sequence). V gave up 5 bases and J gave up 6 bases; unmatched junction bases: 4. The CDR3 runs 14 residues. CDR3 loop: CASSRDRADEKLFF. CDR3 coding DNA: TGTGCCAGCAGCCGGGACAGGGCGGATGAAAAACTGTTTTTT.

V gene TRBV5-1 combines with J gene TRBJ2-2; 12 positions agree with TRBD2. The V segment lost 0 bases and the J segment 5 bases; nucleotides outside the gene matches: 14. The CDR3 contains 20 residues. The germline CDR1 and CDR2 sequences are SGHRS and YFSETQ. The CDR3 sequence is CASSLASGGANKGTTGELFF. The CDR3 DNA sequence: TGCGCCAGCAGCTTGGCTAGCGGGGGGGCGAATAAGGGAACGACCGGGGAGCTGTTTTTT.

V and J are TRBV9 and TRBJ2-2, with D possibly being TRBD2 (5 bases). V gave up 0 bases and J gave up 6 bases, with 9 bases separating them. Germline V gives CDR1 SGDLS, CDR2 YYNGEE. The CDR3 runs to 14 residues. The DNA of the CDR3 is TGTGCCAGCAGCGTAGAGGCGGGTTCCGGGGAGCTGTTTTTT. It is translated as CASSVEAGSGELFF. Filled out from reference TRBV9 and TRBJ2-2, the complete variable domain reads DSGVTQTPKHLITATGQRVTLRCSPRSGDLSVYWYQQSLDQGLQFLIQYYNGEERAKGNILERFSAQQFPDLHSELNLSSLELGDSALYFCASSVEAGSGELFFGEGSRLTVL.

The chain uses TRBV6-6 and TRBJ1-5; D is possibly TRBD1 (5 bases). The CDR3 runs 14 residues. CDR1 is MNHNY, CDR2 SVGAGI, per germline (reference sequence). V was cut by 2 bases and J by 5 bases, with 10 bases left in between. The CDR3 DNA follows: TGTGCCAGCAGTTACCAGACAGATTATCAGCCCCAGCATTTT. Translating gives CASSYQTDYQPQHF.

This chain uses TRBV6-5 with TRBJ2-3, with D maybe TRBD2 (5 bases). CDR1 and CDR2 from the germline V gene are MNHEY and SVGAGI. The CDR3 is made up of 12 amino acids. Trimming took 6 bases from V and 5 from J, leaving 9 bases between them. The CDR3 spells CASRMGEDTQYF. CDR3 sequence (DNA): TGTGCCAGCAGGATGGGAGAAGATACGCAGTATTTT.

The genes are TRBV12-3 or TRBV12-4 and TRBJ2-7; a possible D gene is TRBD2 (5 bases). This CDR3 is 13 amino acids long. Trimming removed 6 bases from V and 1 base from J, with 10 bases in between. In nucleotides, the CDR3 is TGTGCCAGCAGCAGGACGGGGTCCTACGAGCAGTACTTC. Its protein is CASSRTGSYEQYF.